Presented here are 10 T cell receptor beta chains from one specimen sequenced in a study of human T cells and chemical hapten exposure. Specified time point: pre-sensitization, week 0. The sample's treatment: therapeutic diphenylcyclopropenone sensitization with weekly scalp DPC. TCRdb reanalysed the RACE reads using MiXCR and keeps one entry per CDR3 protein. This table has approximately 80,000 distinct CDR3 sequences, roughly 15% appearing once. The sample in question was whole blood, obtained in connection with sensitization to the hapten diphenylcyclopropenone (DPC). These receptors were collected from a woman aged 50 to 60 with alopecia areata. Some clones in this sample may be carry-over from other donors' samples.

This chain links TRBV3-1 with TRBJ2-2; D not certain. The length of the CDR3 is 14 residues. V was shortened by 0 bases and J by 6 bases, with 8 bases between the two germline ends. Germline CDR1 reads LGHDT; CDR2 reads YNNKEL (reference sequence). CDR3 bases: TGTGCCAGCAGCCAAGATCCCGTCTCCGGGGAGCTGTTTTTT. Protein product: CASSQDPVSGELFF.

This clonotype was detected only once. The rearrangement uses TRBV5-1 and TRBJ2-1; the D gene is possibly TRBD2 (7 bases). From germline, CDR1 is SGHRS and CDR2 YFSETQ. Trimming took off 7 bases at V and 6 bases at J, with 35 bases between the two ends. This CDR3 spans 20 amino acids. The CDR3 spells CASQPGGTYDPGGIGNEQFF. The CDR3, as DNA: TGCGCCAGCCAACCCGGGGGGACATACGACCCCGGGGGAATAGGCAATGAGCAGTTCTTC.

This clonotype came up a few times. The chain couples TRBV19 to TRBJ1-1; no definite D call. Per the germline V gene, CDR1 is LNHDA and CDR2 is SQIVND (reference sequence). The CDR3 runs to 12 residues. V was cut by 3 bases and J by 4 bases, with 6 bases left in between. In DNA, the CDR3 is TGTGCCAGTAGTATCGCAGGCACTGAAGCTTTCTTT. Protein sequence: CASSIAGTEAFF.

This clonotype was counted between two and nine times. The gene calls are TRBV3-1 and TRBJ1-4; 9 bases map to TRBD1. The CDR3 is made up of 16 amino acids. CDR1 is LGHDT and CDR2 is YNNKEL in the germline V gene (reference sequence). V dropped 0 bases and J dropped 5; count of bases not matched to a gene: 4. The CDR3 loop is CASSQETGTGNEKLFF. The DNA of the CDR3 is TGTGCCAGCAGCCAAGAAACGGGGACAGGGAATGAAAAACTGTTTTTT.

This clonotype showed up just a few times. The CDR3 DNA reads as TGCGCCAGTCGTCCGGGACGGGCTAATGAAAAACTGTTTTTT. It is translated as CASRPGRANEKLFF. The chain carries TRBV10-2 and TRBJ1-4, with TRBD1 as a possible D gene (5 bases). The germline CDR1 and CDR2 sequences are WSHSY and SAAADI. Trimming cost V 9 bases and J 3 bases, with 14 bases left between them. This CDR3 has 14 amino acids.

V usage is TRBV6-6 and J usage is TRBJ1-1; D perhaps matches TRBD1 (6 bases). Trimming removed 2 bases at V and 1 base at J, with 11 bases between. Germline assignment: CDR1 MNHNY and CDR2 SVGAGI (reference sequence). This CDR3 has 15 amino acids. As DNA, the CDR3 is TGTGCCAGCAGTTACCGGGGGGCCGGGAACACTGAAGCTTTCTTT. Translation gives CASSYRGAGNTEAFF.

This clonotype was detected a few times. CDR3 nucleotides: TGCGCCAGCAGCGCTCCGGGACAGGGCTACGAGCAGTACTTC. Protein product: CASSAPGQGYEQYF. The chain joins TRBV5-1 to TRBJ2-7; 9 bases are a match to TRBD1. The J segment lost 3 bases and the V segment lost 4 bases, leaving 5 bases of the junction unmatched. Germline CDR1 is SGHRS and CDR2 is YFSETQ. The CDR3 spans 14 residues.

The V and J genes are TRBV7-9 and TRBJ2-3; 10 bases align to TRBD1. V was clipped by 4 bases and J by 5 bases; unmatched bases: 3. This CDR3 is built from 14 residues. CDR1 is SEHNR and CDR2 is FQNEAQ in the germline V gene (reference sequence). The CDR3 loop is CASSSDRGGDTQYF. The CDR3 DNA sequence: TGTGCCAGCAGCTCGGACAGGGGGGGAGATACGCAGTATTTT.

This clonotype was counted only a few times. The chain recombines TRBV3-2 with TRBJ1-1; the table names TRBD1, a call not compared with the DNA. TRBV3-2 is termed a pseudogene. The CDR3 is 16 residues long. The CDR3 nucleotides are TGTGCCAGCACTCCTCCGGGCCGGACACGGAGGACTGAAGCTTTCTTT. This sequence encodes CASTPPGRTRRTEAFF.

This chain uses TRBV4-2 with TRBJ2-4; D may be TRBD1 or TRBD2 (5 bases each). This CDR3 contains 14 residues. Per germline, CDR1 LGHNA and CDR2 YNFKEQ. V shed 2 bases and J shed 8 bases, with 13 bases lying between them. CDR3 sequence: CASSQFKGRDIQYF. The CDR3 DNA reads TGTGCCAGCAGCCAATTTAAGGGGCGGGACATTCAGTACTTC.